This T cell receptor (beta chain) was captured by sequencing in a study of identical twins. With V trimmed by 3 bases and J by 6 bases, 6 bases remained unmatched. CDR1 is DFQATT and CDR2 is SNEGSKA in the germline V gene (reference sequence). The CDR3 is 14 amino acids. As to this clonotype: No antigen is known for it.

Template switching added a universal primer site; cDNA carried unique molecular identifiers. TCRdb reprocessed the 5' RACE reads with MiXCR, giving one entry per CDR3 protein. Of 350,000 to 450,000 distinct CDR3 sequences listed, around 18% are singletons. Study-level points and caveats: One should note that invariant MAIT and iNKT cells could partly confound zero-insertion analyses. When twins shared out-of-frame alpha sequences, those sequences had excess low generation probability. Conclusions were based on cross-sectional statistical analysis, without following the same donors.

The chain has TRBV20-1 and TRBJ2-3, with 10 bases fitting TRBD2. Sequencing was performed on naive T cells sorted from blood. The sequence was obtained from a man aged 50 to 60 in good health. CDR3 protein: CSARASGGPDTQYF. CDR3 DNA: TGCAGTGCTAGGGCTAGCGGGGGTCCGGATACGCAGTATTTT.